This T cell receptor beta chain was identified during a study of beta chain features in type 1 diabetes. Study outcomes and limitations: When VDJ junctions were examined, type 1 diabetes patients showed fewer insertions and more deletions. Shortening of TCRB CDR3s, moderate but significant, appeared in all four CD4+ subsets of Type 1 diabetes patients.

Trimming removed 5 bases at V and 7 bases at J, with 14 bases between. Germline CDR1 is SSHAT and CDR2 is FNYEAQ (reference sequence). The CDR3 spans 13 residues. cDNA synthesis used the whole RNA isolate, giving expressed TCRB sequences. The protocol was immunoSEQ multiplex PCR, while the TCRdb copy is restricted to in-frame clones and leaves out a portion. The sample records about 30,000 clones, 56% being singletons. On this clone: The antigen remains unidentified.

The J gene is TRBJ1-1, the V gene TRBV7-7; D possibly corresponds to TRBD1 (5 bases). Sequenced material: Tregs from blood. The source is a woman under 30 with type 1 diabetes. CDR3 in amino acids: CASSAGGFGEAFF. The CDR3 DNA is TGTGCCAGCAGCGCGGGGGGGTTTGGTGAAGCTTTCTTT.